Listed here are 20 T cell receptor beta chains from one sample, sequenced in a study of T-cell reconstitution after alpha-beta-depleted transplantation in children. Unique molecular identifiers featured in how the TCRbeta library was prepared. A single record per CDR3 protein comes from TCRdb applying MiXCR to the PCR reads. The sample consists of over 150,000 distinct CDR3 sequences, under 8.5% of them appearing once. The specimen comprised PBMCs, sampled before TCRalphabeta/CD19-depleted stem cell transplant. Receptors were obtained from a boy aged 2 to 10 with acute lymphoblastic leukemia, due to receive a stem cell transplant.

This clonotype came up many times. The V call is TRBV3-1, the J call TRBJ2-5; D perhaps matches TRBD2 (6 bases). The CDR3 is 13 amino acids. CDR1 is LGHDT, CDR2 YNNKEL, per germline (reference sequence). V was cut by 3 bases and J by 4 bases, with 9 bases left in between. The CDR3 DNA follows: TGTGCCAGCAGCCACCGGGGAGGAGAGACCCAGTACTTC. Translated: CASSHRGGETQYF.

V gene TRBV7-2 combines with J gene TRBJ2-7, with D perhaps matching TRBD2 (6 bases). The CDR3 extends over 13 amino acids. V dropped 5 bases and J dropped 3 bases, with 11 bases sitting between them. Germline CDR1 SGHTA, CDR2 FQGNSA. The CDR3 DNA reads TGTGCCAGCAGCCGGGGACTTGGCTACGAGCAGTACTTC. Translation gives CASSRGLGYEQYF.

This clonotype is labeled medium-sized (0.01 to 0.1%). The J gene is TRBJ2-3, the V gene TRBV20-1; D gene unclear. Looked up from germline, CDR1 is DFQATT and CDR2 is SNEGSKA (reference sequence). The length of the CDR3 is 13 residues. V dropped 2 bases and J dropped 3 bases, with 9 bases sitting between them. In DNA form, the CDR3 reads TGCAGTGCTAGATTGCCGGCGACAGATACGCAGTATTTT. Its translation is CSARLPATDTQYF.

This clonotype was recorded many times. This chain connects TRBV5-1 to TRBJ2-3; a weak D match, TRBD1 (6 bases). There are 17 residues in the CDR3. The V end lost 0 bases, the J end lost 2 bases, and 16 bases lay between the germline ends. Germline assignment: CDR1 SGHRS and CDR2 YFSETQ. CDR3 sequence: CASSLAGRPGVTDTQYF. Here the CDR3 DNA reads TGCGCCAGCAGCTTGGCCGGTCGGCCAGGGGTCACAGATACGCAGTATTTT.

This clonotype appeared many times. J is TRBJ2-2 and V is TRBV30; TRBD1 might be the D (5 bases). The CDR3 runs to 12 residues. CDR1 is GTSNPN, CDR2 SVGIG, per germline (reference sequence). V lost 4 bases and J lost 4, with 7 bases in between. CDR3 in amino acids: CAWTGITGELFF. For the CDR3, the DNA is TGTGCCTGGACAGGGATCACCGGGGAGCTGTTTTTT.

With respect to this clonotype: A much larger clone lies a single base off, so this may be a read error. The chain combines TRBV4-3 with TRBJ2-3; D remains unclear. Germline V gene lookup returns CDR1 LGHNA and CDR2 YSLEER. V shed 1 base and J shed 4 bases, with 3 bases lying between them. The CDR3 is made up of 12 amino acids. The CDR3: CASSQGPDTQYF. The DNA of the CDR3 is TGCGCCAGCAGCCAAGGGCCAGATACGCAGTATTTT.

There are many counts of this clonotype. The gene calls are TRBV3-1 and TRBJ2-7, with 10 bases identical to TRBD2. V dropped 0 bases and J dropped 0; count of bases not matched to a gene: 5. CDR3 size: 17 residues. CDR1 and CDR2 from the germline V gene are LGHDT and YNNKEL (reference sequence). The CDR3 reads CASSQELAGPLSYEQYF. In DNA form, the CDR3 reads TGTGCCAGCAGCCAAGAACTAGCGGGACCCCTCTCCTACGAGCAGTACTTC.

On this clonotype: Germline is not matched at one junction end, which may reflect a read error. The chain is built from TRBV10-3 and TRBJ2-5; 12 nucleotides align to TRBD2. The CDR3 sequence is 15 residues long. Germline V gene sequence: CDR1 ENHRY, CDR2 SYGVKD. The CDR3 protein is CPISELAGGGETQYF. CDR3 in DNA: TGTCCCATCAGTGAACTAGCGGGGGGCGGTGAGACCCAGTACTTC.

This clonotype has a count of ten or more. The chain combines TRBV3-1 with TRBJ2-1; no clear D. V was shortened by 2 bases and J by 5 bases, with 10 bases between the two germline ends. CDR3 length: 14 amino acids. Germline CDR1 and CDR2: LGHDT and YNNKEL (reference sequence). The CDR3 DNA is TGTGCCAGCAGCCAACTCCTATCCAACAATGAGCAGTTCTTC. Encoded protein: CASSQLLSNNEQFF.

This clonotype occurred many times. The J gene is TRBJ1-6, the V gene TRBV7-9, with D perhaps TRBD1 (5 bases). This CDR3 has 13 residues. Germline assignment: CDR1 SEHNR and CDR2 FQNEAQ (reference sequence). Trimming removed 8 bases from V and 9 bases from J, with 14 bases in between. The CDR3 DNA reads TGTGCCAGCCGGGAACAGGAAGGTTCACCCCTCCACTTT. Translation gives CASREQEGSPLHF.

A few counts support this clonotype. The J gene is TRBJ1-5, the V gene TRBV12-3 or TRBV12-4; 8 bases are a match to TRBD1. Losses at the gene ends were 5 bases for V and 2 bases for J; bases not matched to a gene: 8. This CDR3 region has 16 residues. The CDR3 nucleotides are TGTGCCAGCAGTATGATCAGGGGGCAAGGCAATCAGCCCCAGCATTTT. Its translation: CASSMIRGQGNQPQHF.

This clonotype was seen a few times. The V and J genes are TRBV12-3 or TRBV12-4 and TRBJ1-4, with D unclear. The V gene lost 7 bases and the J gene lost 8 bases, with 14 bases spanning the gap. The CDR3 contains 13 residues. CDR3 nucleotides: TGTGCCAGCACTCCGTCGCCCTACGAAAAACTGTTTTTT. It yields the protein CASTPSPYEKLFF.

This chain joins TRBV20-1 and TRBJ2-1, with 10 bases identical to TRBD2. The J call may not be correct, given that the DNA end is closer to TRBJ2-7. The CDR3 is made up of 17 amino acids. The germline V gene has CDR1 DFQATT and CDR2 SNEGSKA (reference sequence). The CDR3 loop reads CSARGLAGLLSYNEQYF. The CDR3 DNA is TGCAGTGCTAGAGGACTAGCGGGTCTCCTCTCCTACAATGAGCAGTACTTC.

This clonotype was counted between two and nine times. The gene calls are TRBV27 and TRBJ2-2; tentatively, D is TRBD1 (6 bases). The CDR3 totals 17 residues. With 2 bases removed from V and 5 bases from J, the gap between germline ends came to 18 bases. The germline CDR1 and CDR2 sequences are MNHEY and SMNVEV (reference sequence). The CDR3 spells CASSLLRQAGETGELFF. In nucleotides, the CDR3 is TGTGCCAGCAGTTTACTCCGACAGGCCGGGGAGACCGGGGAGCTGTTTTTT.

The genes are TRBV3-1 and TRBJ2-7; D may be TRBD1 (5 bases). The germline V gene has CDR1 LGHDT and CDR2 YNNKEL (reference sequence). The CDR3 consists of 14 residues. The V gene lost 4 bases and the J gene lost 3 bases, with 13 bases spanning the gap. The CDR3, as DNA: TGTGCCAGCAGCCTCGTACAGGCGCTCTACGAGCAGTACTTC. Its protein is CASSLVQALYEQYF.

The V gene is TRBV5-5, the J gene TRBJ2-7, with a weak D call TRBD1 (5 bases). Germline values: CDR1 SGHKS, CDR2 YYEKEE (reference sequence). V dropped 0 bases and J dropped 3 bases, with 13 bases sitting between them. The length of the CDR3 is 15 residues. Here the CDR3 DNA reads TGTGCCAGCAGCTTGGCCCAACAGGCGATCTACGAGCAGTACTTC. Protein: CASSLAQQAIYEQYF.

This clonotype was seen only a few times. The J gene is TRBJ2-7, the V gene TRBV5-1; tentatively, D is TRBD2 (6 bases). The CDR3 runs to 15 residues. The V gene lost 0 bases and the J gene lost 5 bases, with 15 bases spanning the gap. CDR1 SGHRS and CDR2 YFSETQ come from the germline V gene. CDR3 region: CASSLASGRRNEQYF. The CDR3 nucleotides are TGCGCCAGCAGCTTGGCCTCGGGGAGGAGGAACGAGCAGTACTTC.

Many counts were recorded for this clonotype. This chain joins TRBV10-3 and TRBJ2-7; 11 bases align to TRBD1. Germline assignment: CDR1 ENHRY and CDR2 SYGVKD. Trimming cost V 4 bases and J 2 bases; bases outside gene matches: 4. The CDR3 is 15 residues long. The chain's CDR3 is CAISGGTGGTYEQYF. The CDR3 DNA follows: TGTGCCATCAGTGGGGGGACAGGGGGAACCTACGAGCAGTACTTC.

The table lists this clonotype with many counts. The chain employs TRBV7-2 and TRBJ2-7; tentatively, D is TRBD1 or TRBD2 (5 bases each). The CDR3 sequence is 16 residues long. With 1 base removed from V and 3 bases from J, the gap between germline ends came to 16 bases. Germline V gene sequence: CDR1 SGHTA, CDR2 FQGNSA. CDR3 sequence reads: CASSLEPRGPLYEQYF. As DNA, the CDR3 is TGTGCCAGCAGCTTAGAGCCCCGGGGCCCTCTCTACGAGCAGTACTTC.

This clonotype turned up a few times. The J gene is TRBJ2-5, the V gene TRBV29-1, with TRBD1 matching 8 bases. CDR1 and CDR2 (germline): SQVTM, ANQGSEA. The CDR3 has 13 residues. The junction had 8 bases not matched to a gene; V was cut back by 6 bases and J by 5 bases. CDR3 bases: TGCAGCGTAGAACAAACAGGGGGGGAGACCCAGTACTTC. Its protein product is CSVEQTGGETQYF. Variable domain in full (rest from reference TRBV29-1 and TRBJ2-5): SAVISQKPSRDICQRGTSLTIQCQVDSQVTMMFWYRQQPGQSLTLIATANQGSEATYESGFVIDKFPISRPNLTFSTLTVSNMSPEDSSIYLCSVEQTGGETQYFGPGTRLLVL.